The entry below gives a single T cell receptor beta chain sequence along with its context. The data were produced by immunoSEQ multiplex PCR, yet TCRdb's version contains in-frame clones alone and is incomplete. This sample carries approximately 4,600 clones, less than 35% of them seen once, and the ten largest clones take more than 4%. These data belong to a study of T cells in localized non-small cell lung cancer. The CDR3 totals 13 residues. The V and J ends lost 3 bases and 3 bases respectively, with 9 bases between them. The germline V gene encodes CDR1 WSHSY and CDR2 SAAADI. The gene calls are TRBV10-2 and TRBJ2-7; D is unclear. The source of this sequence is a man aged 35 to 70 with stage II lung adenocarcinoma. Specimen: lung tumor tissue, collected before any cancer treatment. CDR3 bases: TGCGCCAGCAGTGAAAGTCAGATCTACGAGCAGTACTTC. Encoded protein: CASSESQIYEQYF.